Listed here are 11 T cell receptor beta chains from one sample, sequenced in a study of beta chain features in type 1 diabetes. Study-level findings and limits: Among all four CD4+ subsets, Type 1 diabetes patients had TCRB CDR3s that were moderately but significantly shorter.

The investigators reverse transcribed all of the isolated RNA, so they sequenced expressed TCRB transcripts. The protocol was immunoSEQ multiplex PCR, while the TCRdb copy is restricted to in-frame clones and leaves out a portion. The table has approximately 150,000 clones, about 10% seen once; the top ten hold 0.75%. For these receptors, no antigen is known. Sequenced material: central memory CD4+ T cells from blood. These receptors originate from a man younger than 40 with type 1 diabetes.

This clone has only a few counts. The rearrangement links TRBV29-1 to TRBJ2-1; 7 nucleotides agree with TRBD1. Trimming at V came to 4 bases and at J to 7 bases, leaving 10 bases not matched to a gene. The CDR3 contains 14 residues. Germline V gene sequence: CDR1 SQVTM, CDR2 ANQGSEA. CDR3 region: CSVGGVGGWNEQFF. CDR3 coding DNA: TGCAGCGTTGGTGGAGTAGGGGGCTGGAATGAGCAGTTCTTC.

This clone was seen a few times. V usage is TRBV30 and J usage is TRBJ2-1; a weak D match, TRBD2 (5 bases). The CDR3 consists of 12 residues. The ends were cut back, 0 bases at V and 9 bases at J, with 9 bases in the middle. CDR1 is GTSNPN, CDR2 SVGIG, per germline (reference sequence). This CDR3 is CAWSVRDTEQFF. In DNA, the CDR3 is TGTGCCTGGAGTGTACGGGATACTGAGCAGTTCTTC.

This clone was found a few times. The V call is TRBV7-9, the J call TRBJ2-1; TRBD1 matches 7 bases. The CDR3 covers 11 residues. J was trimmed by 13 bases and V by 5 bases; bases with no gene match: 5. Germline lookup yields CDR1 SEHNR and CDR2 FQNEAQ (reference sequence). The CDR3 spells CASSAGQVQFF. CDR3 DNA: TGTGCCAGCAGCGCCGGACAGGTCCAGTTCTTC.

This clone was counted only a few times. The CDR3 reads CATADPAGQVIHQPQHF. The CDR3 coding sequence is TGTGCCACCGCAGACCCGGCCGGACAGGTGATCCATCAGCCCCAGCATTTT. V gene TRBV28 combines with J gene TRBJ1-5, with TRBD1 identical over 7 bases. V gave up 10 bases and J gave up 5 bases; unmatched junction bases: 20. The V gene's germline CDR1 is MDHEN and CDR2 SYDVKM. CDR3 length equals 17 residues.

DNA for the CDR3: TGCGCCAGCAGCTTGTCGGGTGCCACAGATACGCAGTATTTT. Translated, it gives CASSLSGATDTQYF. The V and J genes are TRBV5-1 and TRBJ2-3, with D unclear. Germline CDR1 and CDR2: SGHRS and YFSETQ. The V and J ends lost 1 base and 2 bases respectively, with 8 bases between them. The CDR3 sequence is 14 residues long.

This clone came up a few times. The chain joins TRBV9 to TRBJ1-6; D is uncertain. CDR1 and CDR2 (germline): SGDLS, YYNGEE. Trimming removed 4 bases at V and 7 bases at J, with 12 bases between. The CDR3 covers 14 residues. Here the CDR3 DNA reads TGTGCCAGCAGCATGAGACACATAAATTCACCCCTCCACTTT. Protein sequence: CASSMRHINSPLHF.

The chain carries TRBV6-5 and TRBJ1-5, with unresolved D. The CDR3 contains 13 residues. Trimming took off 10 bases at V and 4 bases at J, with 14 bases between the two ends. The germline V gene has CDR1 MNHEY and CDR2 SVGAGI. CDR3 nucleotides: TGTGCCACTCTGGGAGGAAGAAATCAGCCCCAGCATTTT. It specifies CATLGGRNQPQHF.

This chain connects TRBV7-2 to TRBJ2-1; D is undetermined. Germline-derived CDR1 and CDR2 are SGHTA and FQGNSA. The CDR3 has 14 residues. Trimming took off 5 bases at V and 0 bases at J, with 8 bases between the two ends. CDR3 loop: CASSPTGSYNEQFF. Here the CDR3 DNA reads TGTGCCAGCAGCCCCACGGGCTCCTACAATGAGCAGTTCTTC.

This clone turned up a few times. V usage is TRBV6-6 and J usage is TRBJ1-6; possible D gene TRBD1, 5 bases. V lost 4 bases, J lost 9 bases, and 10 bases lay in between. The CDR3 is 13 residues long. CDR1 and CDR2 (germline): MNHNY, SVGAGI (reference sequence). CDR3: CASSSQGGSPLHF. In DNA, the CDR3 is TGTGCCAGCAGTTCTCAGGGTGGTTCACCCCTCCACTTT.

The gene calls are TRBV7-2 and TRBJ2-1; the D is unclear. This CDR3 is 13 amino acids long. V lost 6 bases, J lost 0 bases, and 6 bases lay in between. Looked up from germline, CDR1 is SGHTA and CDR2 is FQGNSA. This CDR3 is CASSTGSYNEQFF. In DNA, the CDR3 is TGTGCCAGCAGTACGGGCTCCTACAATGAGCAGTTCTTC.

This clone was recorded a few times. The V gene is TRBV7-2, the J gene TRBJ1-5, with a weak D call TRBD1 (5 bases). Trimming shortened V by 3 bases and J by 6 bases, and 9 bases separated the two germline ends. Looked up from germline, CDR1 is SGHTA and CDR2 is FQGNSA. The CDR3 spans 13 residues. The CDR3 sequence is CASSLQGLQPQHF. The CDR3 nucleotides are TGTGCCAGCAGCTTGCAGGGTCTTCAGCCCCAGCATTTT. Full variable domain (missing parts from reference TRBV7-2 and TRBJ1-5): GAGVSQSPSNKVTEKGKDVELRCDPISGHTALYWYRQSLGQGLEFLIYFQGNSAPDKSGLPSDRFSAERTGGSVSTLTIQRTQQEDSAVYLCASSLQGLQPQHFGDGTRLSIL.